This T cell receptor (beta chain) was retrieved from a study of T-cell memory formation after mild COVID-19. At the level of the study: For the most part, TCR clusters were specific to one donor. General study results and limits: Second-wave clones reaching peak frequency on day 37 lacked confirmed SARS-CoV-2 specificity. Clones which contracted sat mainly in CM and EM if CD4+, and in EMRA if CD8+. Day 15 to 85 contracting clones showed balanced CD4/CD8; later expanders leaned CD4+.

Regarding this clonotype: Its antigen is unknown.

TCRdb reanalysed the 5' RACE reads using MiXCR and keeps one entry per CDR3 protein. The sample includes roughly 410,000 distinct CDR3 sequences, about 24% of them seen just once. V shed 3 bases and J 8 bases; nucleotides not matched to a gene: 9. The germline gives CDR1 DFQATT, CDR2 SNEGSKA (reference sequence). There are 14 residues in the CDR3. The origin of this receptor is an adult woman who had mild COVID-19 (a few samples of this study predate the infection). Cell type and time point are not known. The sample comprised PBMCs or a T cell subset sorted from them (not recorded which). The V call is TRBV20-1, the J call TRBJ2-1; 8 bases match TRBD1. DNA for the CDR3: TGCAGTGCTAGCCTTGTATGGGGACAGGATGAGCAGTTCTTC. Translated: CSASLVWGQDEQFF.